The clone carrying this T cell receptor beta chain was counted only a few times. Sample-barcoded 5' priming and a J-beta primer mix drove a second PCR of 7 to 11 cycles. MiXCR, run by TCRdb on the 5' RACE reads, gives a single entry per CDR3 protein. This table has some 790,000 distinct CDR3 sequences, 25% to 30% appearing once. These data come from a study of blood T cells in healthy people across ages. The CDR3 extends over 15 amino acids. V lost 8 bases and J lost 0; bases outside the gene matches: 7. Germline-derived CDR1 and CDR2 are MNHNY and SVGAGI (reference sequence). This receptor was identified in a woman of 80 years or more in good health. The sample was blood. This chain links TRBV6-6 with TRBJ1-5, with 7 bases fitting TRBD1. CDR3 amino acids: CASGKTGDSNQPQHF. The CDR3, as DNA: TGTGCCAGCGGTAAAACAGGGGATAGCAATCAGCCCCAGCATTTT.